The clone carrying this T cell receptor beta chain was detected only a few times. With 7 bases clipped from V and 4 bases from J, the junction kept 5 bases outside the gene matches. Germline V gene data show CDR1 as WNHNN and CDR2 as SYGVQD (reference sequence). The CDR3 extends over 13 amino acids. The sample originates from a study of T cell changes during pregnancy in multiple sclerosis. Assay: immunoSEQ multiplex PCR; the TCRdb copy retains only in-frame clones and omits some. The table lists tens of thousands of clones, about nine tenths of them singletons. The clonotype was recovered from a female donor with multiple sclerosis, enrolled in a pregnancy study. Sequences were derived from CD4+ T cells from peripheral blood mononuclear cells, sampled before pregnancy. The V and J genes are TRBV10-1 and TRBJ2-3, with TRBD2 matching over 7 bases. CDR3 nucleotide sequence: TGCGCCAGCAACGGAGGGAGGGCAGATACGCAGTATTTT. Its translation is CASNGGRADTQYF.